The 16 T cell receptor beta chains below come from one sample, sequenced in a study of regulatory T cells in long-lasting Graves disease. Libraries of TCR beta came from iRepertoire HTBI primers plus Arm-PCR of CDR3 regions. One entry per CDR3 protein, called by TCRdb with MiXCR from the multiplex PCR reads. Among 500,000 or so distinct CDR3 sequences listed, approximately 14% were seen once. The sample's time point: newly diagnosed GD, antithyroid drugs for less than 3 months. The TCR library used RNA extracted from PBMCs. This sample also appeared in a second study, on T cells in Graves' hyperthyroidism and ophthalmopathy.

The material sequenced was peripheral blood mononuclear cells (PBMCs), taken at new diagnosis, from a patient treated with antithyroid drugs. All receptors derive from a woman in her 50s with Graves disease.

This clonotype has only a few counts. This CDR3 is missing its conserved last phenylalanine or tryptophan, likely due to a read error. The chain carries TRBV20-1 and TRBJ1-5; D may be TRBD1 (5 bases). Per the germline V gene, CDR1 is DFQATT and CDR2 is SNEGSKA (reference sequence). CDR3 length: 15 amino acids. Trimming removed 3 bases at V and 9 bases at J, with 21 bases between. In nucleotides, the CDR3 is TGCAGTGCTAGCGATGGTGCAGGGTCTTTGAGGCCCCAGCATCTT. Protein product: CSASDGAGSLRPQHL.

Only a few counts were recorded for this clonotype. V is TRBV29-1 and J is TRBJ2-3, with no clear D. The CDR3 spans 14 residues. V lost 3 bases and J 0 bases, leaving 10 bases between the germline ends. The germline gives CDR1 SQVTM, CDR2 ANQGSEA. CDR3 sequence: CSVEMGISTDTQYF. CDR3 DNA: TGCAGCGTTGAGATGGGCATTAGCACAGATACGCAGTATTTT.

The chain carries TRBV6-1 and TRBJ1-6, with 11 bases aligning to TRBD1. The V and J ends lost 6 bases and 7 bases, in that order; junction bases with no gene match: 2. Germline V lookup: CDR1 MNHNS, CDR2 SASEGT. This CDR3 spans 14 amino acids. The CDR3 reads CASRWDRGNSPLHF. Here the CDR3 DNA reads TGTGCCAGCAGGTGGGACAGGGGGAATTCACCCCTCCACTTT.

This clonotype appeared a few times. This may arise from a read error, as a much more abundant clone is one base away. The gene calls are TRBV28 and TRBJ2-7; 7 nucleotides line up with TRBD2. The CDR3 has 15 residues. V lost 2 bases, J lost 7 bases, and 11 bases stayed unmatched. The germline gives CDR1 MDHEN, CDR2 SYDVKM. In DNA form, the CDR3 reads TGTGCCAGCAGTTTAGCGGGAGTGGACTACAATGAGCAGTACTTC. Protein product: CASSLAGVDYNEQYF. The full variable domain, rest sourced from reference TRBV28 and TRBJ2-7, is DVKVTQSSRYLVKRTGEKVFLECVQDMDHENMFWYRQDPGLGLRLIYFSYDVKMKEKGDIPEGYSVSREKKERFSLILESASTNQTSMYLCASSLAGVDYNEQYFGPGTRLTVT.

In its sample, this clonotype was seen many times. J is TRBJ2-7 and V is TRBV11-2; no reliable D call. The germline gives CDR1 SGHAT, CDR2 FQNNGV. The CDR3 length is 13 residues. V lost 1 base and J lost 4, with 8 bases in between. CDR3 sequence (DNA): TGTGCCAGCAGCTTAGCAGCCTATTACGAGCAGTACTTC. Protein sequence: CASSLAAYYEQYF.

In its sample, this clonotype was seen many times. The genes are TRBV28 and TRBJ2-7, with 9 positions matching TRBD1. This CDR3 is 14 amino acids long. The J segment lost 3 bases and the V segment lost 5 bases, leaving 5 bases of the junction unmatched. From germline, CDR1 is MDHEN and CDR2 SYDVKM. CDR3 in DNA: TGTGCCAGCAGTCAAACAGGGGGCTACTACGAGCAGTACTTC. Amino acid sequence: CASSQTGGYYEQYF.

A remark on this clonotype: A junction boundary mismatches the germline segment, possibly from a read error. The chain employs TRBV20-1 and TRBJ1-1; the D gene is possibly TRBD1 (6 bases). The germline V gene encodes CDR1 DFQATT and CDR2 SNEGSKA (reference sequence). The CDR3 has 13 amino acids. CDR3 coding DNA: TGCAGTGCTCTGACAGGTTCGAACACTGGAGCTTTCTTT. Its translation is CSALTGSNTGAFF.

As to this clonotype: Just one base apart from a much larger clone, this may be a read error. The chain uses TRBV7-2 and TRBJ2-5, with D tentatively TRBD1 or TRBD2 (6 bases each). CDR1 is SGHTA, CDR2 FQGNSA, per germline. The CDR3 is made up of 18 amino acids. V was shortened by 2 bases and J by 11 bases, with 30 bases between the two germline ends. CDR3 nucleotide sequence: TGTGCCAGCAGCTTACCCAGCCACTTTGCGGGACAAGACAATGAGCAGTACTTC. It specifies CASSLPSHFAGQDNEQYF.

The chain is built from TRBV18 and TRBJ2-5, with 10 bases lining up with TRBD1. The CDR3 sequence is 14 residues long. Trimming cost V 9 bases and J 2 bases; bases outside gene matches: 6. CDR1 and CDR2 from the germline V gene are KGHSH and LQKENI. The CDR3 nucleotides are TGTGCCAGTTACCGGGACAGGGGTCAAGAGACCCAGTACTTC. Protein product: CASYRDRGQETQYF.

This clonotype was seen repeatedly, ten times or more. The chain joins TRBV28 to TRBJ1-5, with TRBD1 matching over 7 bases. The junction had 18 bases not matched to a gene; V was cut back by 7 bases and J by 0 bases. Germline V gene sequence: CDR1 MDHEN, CDR2 SYDVKM. The CDR3 extends over 19 amino acids. As DNA, the CDR3 is TGTGCCAGCAAGATTGAGAGGGGGCGAAAGATCGATAGCAATCAGCCCCAGCATTTT. Translating it yields CASKIERGRKIDSNQPQHF.

In its sample, this clonotype was seen a few times. CDR3 amino acids: CASSLTGSGSFYNEQFF. CDR3 in DNA: TGTGCCAGCAGCTTAACTGGGAGCGGGAGTTTCTACAATGAGCAGTTCTTC. The chain joins TRBV7-3 to TRBJ2-1; 8 positions agree with TRBD2. Germline V gene data show CDR1 as SGHTA and CDR2 as FQGTGA. Trimming cost V 0 bases and J 3 bases; bases outside gene matches: 7. The CDR3 is 17 amino acids.

The table lists this clonotype with many counts. The chain combines TRBV11-2 with TRBJ2-1; D may be TRBD2 (6 bases). The V end was cut by 5 bases, the J end by 5 bases, with 19 bases between. The length of the CDR3 is 16 residues. The germline CDR1 and CDR2 sequences are SGHAT and FQNNGV. CDR3 residues: CASSPRLSGSHNEQFF. CDR3 coding DNA: TGTGCCAGCAGCCCACGGCTAAGCGGGTCCCACAATGAGCAGTTCTTC.

This clonotype has at least ten counts. CDR3 loop: CASRELGFNQPQHF. CDR3 in DNA: TGTGCCAGCAGGGAGCTGGGGTTCAATCAGCCCCAGCATTTT. The J gene is TRBJ1-5, the V gene TRBV6-2 or TRBV6-3; D is undetermined. The V gene lost 6 bases and the J gene lost 3 bases, with 12 bases spanning the gap. The CDR3 contains 14 residues. Germline values: CDR1 MNHEY, CDR2 SVGEGT.

To note about this clonotype: A far larger clone is one nucleotide away, so this likely arose from a read error. The chain links TRBV5-5 to TRBJ2-2, with 8 bases lining up with TRBD1. The CDR3 length is 15 residues. Germline CDR1 reads SGHKS; CDR2 reads YYEKEE (reference sequence). The CDR3: CASSPGQGRTEELFF. The CDR3 DNA reads TGTGCCAGCAGTCCTGGACAGGGACGGACCGAGGAGCTGTTTTTT.

The chain has TRBV7-3 and TRBJ2-1; 9 bases match TRBD2. The CDR3 is 15 residues long. After removal of 1 base from V and 8 bases from J, the junction contained 6 bases not matched to a gene. Germline CDR1 reads SGHTA; CDR2 reads FQGTGA. CDR3 sequence: CASSLRGREGYEQFF. The CDR3 nucleotides read TGTGCCAGCAGCTTAAGAGGGCGGGAGGGTTATGAGCAGTTCTTC.

This clonotype was seen at least ten times. The rearrangement uses TRBV3-1 and TRBJ1-2; the D gene is possibly TRBD1 (5 bases). This CDR3 comprises 17 residues. Germline CDR1 reads LGHDT; CDR2 reads YNNKEL (reference sequence). V was cut by 1 base and J by 0 bases, with 15 bases left in between. The CDR3 nucleotides read TGTGCCAGCAGCCAAGGAGGAGGCGGGACCACTAACTATGGCTACACCTTC. Translation gives CASSQGGGGTTNYGYTF.